Listed here are 13 T cell receptor beta chains from one sample, sequenced in a study of T cell responses to AZD1222 COVID-19 vaccine. TCRdb keeps only in-frame clones here, not all; method: immunoSEQ multiplex PCR. The profile covers more than 100,000 clones, with roughly 88% appearing a single time and 4% to 5.5% taken by the ten largest. The sample consisted of peripheral blood, taken on day 0 of AZD1222 vaccination. These receptors all stem from an adult in good health.

The CDR3 loop reads CASRDGTEAFF. The CDR3 DNA reads as TGTGCCAGCCGGGATGGAACTGAAGCTTTCTTT. V and J are TRBV19 and TRBJ1-1; D remains unclear. There are 11 residues in the CDR3. Trimming left V 9 bases short and J 5 bases short, with 10 bases between. CDR1 is LNHDA and CDR2 is SQIVND in the germline V gene (reference sequence).

The chain couples TRBV6-5 to TRBJ1-5; 7 nucleotides agree with TRBD1. Unmatched junction bases numbered 16, after V lost 8 bases and J lost 9 bases. The CDR3 spans 15 residues. Germline V gives CDR1 MNHEY, CDR2 SVGAGI. The chain's CDR3 is CASSPIVRQGPPQHF. DNA of the CDR3: TGTGCCAGCTCCCCGATCGTGAGACAGGGACCGCCCCAGCATTTT.

A single count supports this clone. V is TRBV11-1 and J is TRBJ2-7; possibly TRBD2 for D (6 bases). V lost 6 bases, J lost 3 bases, and 18 bases lay in between. This CDR3 is 15 amino acids long. Per the germline V gene, CDR1 is SGHAT and CDR2 is FQDESV (reference sequence). CDR3 bases: TGTGCCAGCAGACCGCGCGGGGCGGGTCTCTACGAGCAGTACTTC. This encodes CASRPRGAGLYEQYF.

The chain recombines TRBV6-2 or TRBV6-3 with TRBJ1-5; D unclear. In germline, CDR1 is MNHEY, CDR2 SVGEGT. The V end lost 6 bases, the J end lost 7 bases, and 16 bases lay between the germline ends. This CDR3 is built from 14 residues. CDR3 loop: CASSPLVAGQPQHF. In DNA form, the CDR3 reads TGTGCCAGCAGCCCCCTCGTGGCAGGACAGCCCCAGCATTTT.

The V gene is TRBV15, the J gene TRBJ1-1, with 8 bases matching TRBD1. Trimming took 2 bases from V and 1 from J; bases not matched to a gene: 6. The CDR3 has 16 amino acids. CDR1 LNHNV and CDR2 YYDKDF come from the germline V gene (reference sequence). The CDR3 loop reads CATSRTSGTGNTEAFF. The CDR3 bases are TGTGCCACCAGCAGAACTTCCGGGACAGGGAACACTGAAGCTTTCTTT.

V is TRBV28 and J is TRBJ1-5, with TRBD1 matching 7 bases. V lost 8 bases and J lost 5; bases outside the gene matches: 9. The CDR3 runs 14 residues. The V gene's germline CDR1 is MDHEN and CDR2 SYDVKM. The CDR3 DNA follows: TGTGCCAGCCAGGGAGGGGGCGCGGATCAGCCCCAGCATTTT. It codes for CASQGGGADQPQHF.

CDR3: CASSKNGYYGYTF. The CDR3 DNA sequence: TGTGCCAGCAGCAAAAACGGCTACTATGGCTACACCTTC. The V call is TRBV21-1, the J call TRBJ1-2. TRBV21-1 is a recognized pseudogene. This CDR3 has 13 residues.

The J gene is TRBJ1-1, the V gene TRBV6-6, with D unresolved. Germline assignment: CDR1 MNHNY and CDR2 SVGAGI (reference sequence). The CDR3 runs 13 residues. V was pared by 6 bases and J by 0 bases, with 8 bases between. Here the CDR3 DNA reads TGTGCCAGCAGGGTTGAATTGAACACTGAAGCTTTCTTT. It translates to CASRVELNTEAFF.

Regarding this clone: A junction boundary mismatches the germline segment, possibly from a read error. The same CDR3 arises from other DNA sequences in this sample as well. The chain employs TRBV9 and TRBJ1-2, with a weak D call TRBD1 (6 bases). CDR1 is SGDLS and CDR2 is YYNGEE in the germline V gene. The CDR3 covers 15 residues. The CDR3 spells CASSILSDSNYGYTF. DNA of the CDR3: TGCGCCAGCAGCATCTTATCGGACAGTAACTATGGCTACACCTTC.

This chain uses TRBV6-5 with TRBJ1-6; D remains unclear. Germline V gene lookup returns CDR1 MNHEY and CDR2 SVGAGI. Trimming took off 7 bases at V and 8 bases at J, with 9 bases between the two ends. The CDR3 totals 12 residues. This CDR3 reads CASTEGYSPLHF. CDR3 in DNA: TGTGCCAGCACCGAAGGCTATTCACCCCTCCACTTT.

This chain joins TRBV5-1 and TRBJ1-2; the D is unclear. Between the trimmed V and J ends, which lost 0 bases and 3 bases, there was a span of 12 bases. This CDR3 comprises 15 residues. Germline assignment: CDR1 SGHRS and CDR2 YFSETQ. The CDR3, as DNA: TGCGCCAGCAGCTTGGACTTGACGGGTTACTATGGCTACACCTTC. It specifies CASSLDLTGYYGYTF.

V and J are TRBV11-3 and TRBJ2-2; 7 bases match TRBD1. Losses at the gene ends were 5 bases for V and 2 bases for J; bases not matched to a gene: 5. The germline V gene has CDR1 SGHNT and CDR2 YENEEA. CDR3 size: 15 residues. The CDR3 region has the DNA TGTGCCAGCAGCCAGACAGGGCTTAACACCGGGGAGCTGTTTTTT. It translates to CASSQTGLNTGELFF.

This clone was found a few times. V usage is TRBV7-3 and J usage is TRBJ2-7, with 7 bases identical to TRBD1. This CDR3 contains 16 residues. Germline-derived CDR1 and CDR2 are SGHTA and FQGTGA. Trimming at V came to 10 bases and at J to 1 base, leaving 16 bases not matched to a gene. The CDR3 DNA reads TGTGCCATCTCCAAAAGGGGGCCAATTGTTTCCTACGAGCAGTACTTC. The encoded protein is CAISKRGPIVSYEQYF.